This T cell receptor beta chain was identified during a study of cytotoxic CD8 clonotypes in ibrutinib-treated CLL. Study in general: Overall, 24 responses were partial and 2 complete; following median roughly 62 months, roughly 14 patients stayed remitted and some 12 progressed. Response samples came after a median roughly twelve months of treatment, range 6 to 36. Study-wide points: Public clonotypes were uncommon and contracted or stayed stable on treatment.

Target depth was 1 in 200,000 to 1 in 1 million T cells, about 10x per clonotype. The data were produced by immunoSEQ multiplex PCR, yet TCRdb's version contains in-frame clones alone and is incomplete. The sample gives around 27,000 clones, 55% to 70% of which show up once; about 53% is in the top ten. About this clone itself: Its antigen remains unknown.

The sequence was collected from a human donor with chronic lymphocytic leukemia. The sequenced sample was PBMCs, obtained at disease progression, from a patient treated with ibrutinib.

The DNA of the CDR3 is TGTGCCAGCAGCTTAGACAGGGAGCATGGCTACACCTTC. Its translation: CASSLDREHGYTF. The V gene is TRBV7-3, the J gene TRBJ1-2; the match to TRBD1 covers 7 bases. Germline loops: CDR1 SGHTA, CDR2 FQGTGA. V lost 2 bases and J lost 6; bases outside the gene matches: 3. CDR3 length: 13 residues. The full variable domain, its missing parts supplied by reference TRBV7-3 and TRBJ1-2, is GAGVSQTPSNKVTEKGKYVELRCDPISGHTALYWYRQSLGQGPEFLIYFQGTGAADDSGLPNDRFFAVRPEGSVSTLKIQRTERGDSAVYLCASSLDREHGYTFGSGTRLTVV.